The rows below give T cell receptor beta chains drawn from one sample of a study of beta chain features in type 1 diabetes. Clones were read by immunoSEQ multiplex PCR, and TCRdb kept only the in-frame ones, dropping some. The sample includes roughly 400,000 clones, roughly a tenth seen only once; the top ten take about 0.6%. Material for sequencing was central memory CD4+ T cells from blood. The origin of the receptors is a young man with type 1 diabetes. The CDR3 runs from the conserved cysteine through the conserved F or W. Each record gives: J gene, clone size, D gene, V gene, CDR3 DNA, CDR3 protein. The D gene is left open where the match is weak. Some rows have no size entry. The others give once, few or many, or a class for an expanded clone.

TRBJ1-2	few	TRBD1	TRBV9	TGTGCCAGCAGCCCCGGACAGGTCGACTATGGCTACACCTTC	CASSPGQVDYGYTF
TRBJ2-1	.	TRBD1	TRBV19	TGTGCCAGTCTAGGACAGGCTTTCGATGAGCAGTTCTTC	CASLGQAFDEQFF
TRBJ1-1	.	.	TRBV5-1	TGCGCCAGCAGAGGGTGGGAAGAAAGCACTGAAGCTTTCTTT	CASRGWEESTEAFF
TRBJ2-7	many	.	TRBV4-1	TGCGCCAGCAGCGGCCGGGGCGAGCCCTACGAGCAGTACTTC	CASSGRGEPYEQYF
TRBJ2-1	.	.	TRBV7-7	TGTGCCAGCAGCTCCGAAGGGGGTGAGCAGTTCTTC	CASSSEGGEQFF
TRBJ1-5	.	.	TRBV2	TGTGCCAGCACGCAACTACAGGGTTTGTACCAGCCCCAGCATTTT	CASTQLQGLYQPQHF
TRBJ2-2	many	.	TRBV2	TGTGCCAGCAGCCAACAGGGTAACGGGGAGCTGTTTTTT	CASSQQGNGELFF
TRBJ1-4	.	TRBD1	TRBV13	TGTGCCAGCAGCTTAATGGCAGGGGGCGCAACTAATGAAAAACTGTTTTTT	CASSLMAGGATNEKLFF
TRBJ2-1	few	TRBD2	TRBV29-1	TGCAGCGTCCGGGGCCCCGGGACTAGCGGGAGCCACTACAATGAGCAGTTCTTC	CSVRGPGTSGSHYNEQFF
TRBJ2-5	few	TRBD1	TRBV5-1	TGCGCCAGCAGCATTCCACAGGGGACCCAAGGGACCCAGTACTTC	CASSIPQGTQGTQYF
TRBJ2-3	.	.	TRBV2	TGTGCCAGCAGTTTGACATTATCCACAGATACGCAGTATTTT	CASSLTLSTDTQYF
TRBJ2-3	few	.	TRBV4-2	TGTGCCAGCAGTTCGGACTGGGCGACCACAGATACGCAGTATTTT	CASSSDWATTDTQYF
TRBJ2-2	few	TRBD2	TRBV7-9	TGTGCCAGCCAGCTCGGGGCTAGCGGGACCGGGGAGCTGTTTTTT	CASQLGASGTGELFF
TRBJ2-5	few	TRBD2	TRBV6-6	TGTGCCAGCAGGCAAACTAGCGGAGAGACCCAGTACTTC	CASRQTSGETQYF
TRBJ1-6	few	.	TRBV9	TGTGCCAGCAGCGCGGACGGTTATAATTCACCCCTCCACTTT	CASSADGYNSPLHF
TRBJ2-7	few	.	TRBV7-8	TGTGCCAGCAGGAGGGACACTAACTACGAGCAGTACTTC	CASRRDTNYEQYF
TRBJ2-7	.	TRBD1	TRBV28	TGTGCCAGTACTAAGGGGACAGACTACGAGCAGTACTTC	CASTKGTDYEQYF
TRBJ1-3	few	.	TRBV29-1	TGCAGCGTTGGGGGTTCGGGGGCTGGAAACACCATATATTTT	CSVGGSGAGNTIYF
TRBJ2-7	few	TRBD1	TRBV18	TGTGCCAGCTCACCGGGACAGGGGCGATCCGAGCAGTACTTC	CASSPGQGRSEQYF
TRBJ1-1	few	.	TRBV20-1	TGCAGTGCTAGCCGCAGGACTGAAGCTTTCTTT	CSASRRTEAFF
TRBJ2-5	.	.	TRBV2	TGTGCCAGCAGTGAATGGTCTAGCGCAGAGACCCAGTACTTC	CASSEWSSAETQYF
TRBJ2-2	.	.	TRBV27	TGTGCCAGCAGTTTATCTCCTCGGACCACCGGGGAGCTGTTTTTT	CASSLSPRTTGELFF
TRBJ2-5	.	TRBD1	TRBV5-1	TGCGCCAGCAGCCCCCACAGACAGGGACAAGAGACCCAGTACTTC	CASSPHRQGQETQYF
TRBJ1-5	.	.	TRBV7-8	TGTGCCAGCAGCTTGATCCAGGATTATAGCAATCAGCCCCAGCATTTT	CASSLIQDYSNQPQHF
TRBJ2-7	few	TRBD1	TRBV6-5	TGTGCCAGCAGCCGAGACCGACAGGGGGCCTACGAGCAGTACTTC	CASSRDRQGAYEQYF
TRBJ2-3	.	.	TRBV30	TGTGCCTTAAACCAGAACACAGATACGCAGTATTTT	CALNQNTDTQYF
TRBJ2-3	few	TRBD1	TRBV4-2	TGTGCCAGCAGACTCGGGACAGCTGAGAGCACAGATACGCAGTATTTT	CASRLGTAESTDTQYF
TRBJ2-5	.	.	TRBV25-1	TGTGCCAGCAGCCCTACGGGACTCCAAGAGACCCAGTACTTC	CASSPTGLQETQYF
TRBJ1-1	few	.	TRBV11-2	TGTGCCAGCAGCTTTAACCCTGAAGCTTTCTTT	CASSFNPEAFF
TRBJ1-5	many	.	TRBV14	TGTGCCAGCAGCGGGGGCGCAGGTCAGCCCCAGCATTTT	CASSGGAGQPQHF
TRBJ2-4	many	.	TRBV28	TGTGCCAGCAGCTCTTCGAGGCAGGGGAAAAACATTCAGTACTTC	CASSSSRQGKNIQYF
TRBJ2-5	.	TRBD2	TRBV5-6	TGTGCCAGCAGCCAACTAGCGGGAGAGACCCAGTACTTC	CASSQLAGETQYF
TRBJ2-7	.	.	TRBV7-2	TGTGCCAGCAGCTTAGGAGGGACGGTATCCTACGAGCAGTACTTC	CASSLGGTVSYEQYF
TRBJ1-4	many	.	TRBV28	TGTGCCAGCAGTTTAACGGGGCACGATGAAAAACTGTTTTTT	CASSLTGHDEKLFF
TRBJ2-3	.	.	TRBV6-6	TGTGCCAGCAGTTACCTAGACAGGGAGGAATCAGATACGCAGTATTTT	CASSYLDREESDTQYF
TRBJ2-3	.	.	TRBV30	TGTGCCTGCGGTCGGGGAACGTTGGGCGGCACAGATACGCAGTATTTT	CACGRGTLGGTDTQYF
TRBJ2-7	many	TRBD2	TRBV7-2	TGTGCCAGCAGCTTCCTAGCGGGAGCCGGGTACGAGCAGTACTTC	CASSFLAGAGYEQYF
TRBJ1-1	many	TRBD1	TRBV10-3	TGTGCCATCAGTGACGTGGGACAGGGGGCCACTGAAGCTTTCTTT	CAISDVGQGATEAFF
TRBJ1-5	few	.	TRBV2	TGTGCCAGCAGTGTGGAGGGAACCGCCAATCAGCCCCAGCATTTT	CASSVEGTANQPQHF
TRBJ2-3	.	.	TRBV7-8	TGTGCCAGCAGGTCAGGGGCAGGGGGGAGGAGAGATACGCAGTATTTT	CASRSGAGGRRDTQYF
TRBJ1-1	few	.	TRBV6-5	TGTGCCAGCAGTCCTTACCCGAACACTGAAGCTTTCTTT	CASSPYPNTEAFF
TRBJ2-7	few	.	TRBV7-9	TGTGCCAGCAGCTTAAGGTACGAGCAGTACTTC	CASSLRYEQYF
TRBJ2-2	.	.	TRBV7-6	TGTGCCAGCAGCTTAGAGGGGACGGTTCGCACCGGGGAGCTGTTTTTT	CASSLEGTVRTGELFF
TRBJ1-4	few	TRBD1	TRBV7-2	TGTGCCAGCAGCATGGGACAGGGTAATGAAAAACTGTTTTTT	CASSMGQGNEKLFF
TRBJ2-1	many	.	TRBV5-6	TGTGCCAGCAGTCGTGGTGGAGGGTCAAACAATGAGCAGTTCTTC	CASSRGGGSNNEQFF
TRBJ2-1	few	.	TRBV7-2	TGTGCCAGCAGCTTAGGGTTGGGGAATGAGCAGTTCTTC	CASSLGLGNEQFF
TRBJ2-5	.	.	TRBV7-7	TGTGCTAGCAGCCCCGGGATTAAAGAGACCCAGTACTTC	CASSPGIKETQYF
TRBJ1-2	few	.	TRBV28	TGTGCCAGCAGTTTGGGATCCTATGGCTACACCTTC	CASSLGSYGYTF
TRBJ2-2	few	.	TRBV7-3	TGTGCCAGCAGTCCCCAGGAGGCGAACACCGGGGAGCTGTTTTTT	CASSPQEANTGELFF